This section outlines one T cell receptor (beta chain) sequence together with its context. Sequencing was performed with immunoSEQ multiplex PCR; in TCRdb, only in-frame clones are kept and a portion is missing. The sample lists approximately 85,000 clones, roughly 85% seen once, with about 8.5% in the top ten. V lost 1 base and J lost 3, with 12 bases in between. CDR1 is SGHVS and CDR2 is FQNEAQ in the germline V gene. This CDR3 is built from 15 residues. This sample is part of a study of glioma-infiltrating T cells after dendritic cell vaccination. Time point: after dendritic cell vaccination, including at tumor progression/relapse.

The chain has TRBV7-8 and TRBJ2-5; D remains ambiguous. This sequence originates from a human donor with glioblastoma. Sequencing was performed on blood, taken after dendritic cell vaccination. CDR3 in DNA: TGTGCCAGCAGCTTAGTTCTGCAGGAAAAAGAGACCCAGTACTTC. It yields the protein CASSLVLQEKETQYF.